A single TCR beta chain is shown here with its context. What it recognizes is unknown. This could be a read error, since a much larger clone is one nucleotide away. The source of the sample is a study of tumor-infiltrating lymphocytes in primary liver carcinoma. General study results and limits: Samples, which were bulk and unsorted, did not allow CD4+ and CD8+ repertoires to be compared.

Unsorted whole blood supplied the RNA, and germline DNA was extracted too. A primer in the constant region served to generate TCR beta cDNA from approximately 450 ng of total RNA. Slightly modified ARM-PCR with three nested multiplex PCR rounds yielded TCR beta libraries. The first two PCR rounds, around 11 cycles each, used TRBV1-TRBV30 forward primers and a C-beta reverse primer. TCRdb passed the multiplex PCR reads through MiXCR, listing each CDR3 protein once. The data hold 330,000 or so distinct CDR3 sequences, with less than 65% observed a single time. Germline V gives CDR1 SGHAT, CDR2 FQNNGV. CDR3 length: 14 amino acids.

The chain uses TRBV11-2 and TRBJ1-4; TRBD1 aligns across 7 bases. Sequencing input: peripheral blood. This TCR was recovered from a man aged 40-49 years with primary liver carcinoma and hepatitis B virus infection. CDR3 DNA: TGTGTCAGCAGCCCACAGGGGACTCGTGAAAAACTGCTTTTT. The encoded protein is CVSSPQGTREKLLF.